Sequencing of this TCR beta chain was carried out in a study of blood T cell repertoires in COVID-19. The overall study: Sites across the United States, Italy and Spain contributed samples from acute and convalescent COVID-19.

As originally analysed: Using reference gene primer amplification, nucleated cell counts were estimated. The repertoire was sequenced with immunoSEQ multiplex PCR; TCRdb's copy has only in-frame clones and lacks some. That table supplies the V and J calls and clone size; D and trimming were determined from the DNA. The sample lists over 120,000 clones, 70% to 90% occurring once. Germline CDR1 MNHEY, CDR2 SMNVEV (reference sequence). The CDR3 is 14 amino acids. The V and J ends lost 1 base and 2 bases respectively, with 9 bases between them. The chain is built from TRBV27 and TRBJ2-7, with TRBD1 as a possible D gene (5 bases). The clonotype originates from a human donor with acute or convalescent COVID-19. The donor label of this sample is uncertain. Sequenced material: peripheral blood. The CDR3 reads CASSLWGRPYEQYF. The DNA for the CDR3 is TGTGCCAGCAGTTTATGGGGCAGACCCTACGAGCAGTACTTC.